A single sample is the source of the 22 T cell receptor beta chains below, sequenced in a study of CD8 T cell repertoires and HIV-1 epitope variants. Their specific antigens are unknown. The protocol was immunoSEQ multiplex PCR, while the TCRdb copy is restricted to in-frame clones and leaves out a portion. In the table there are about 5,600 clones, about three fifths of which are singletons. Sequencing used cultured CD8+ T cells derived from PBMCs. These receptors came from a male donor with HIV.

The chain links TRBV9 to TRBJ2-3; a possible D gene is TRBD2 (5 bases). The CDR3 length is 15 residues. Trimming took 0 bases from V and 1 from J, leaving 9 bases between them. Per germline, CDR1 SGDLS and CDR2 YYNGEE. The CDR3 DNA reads TGTGCCAGCAGCGTAGGCGGGCGGGGCACAGATACGCAGTATTTT. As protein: CASSVGGRGTDTQYF.

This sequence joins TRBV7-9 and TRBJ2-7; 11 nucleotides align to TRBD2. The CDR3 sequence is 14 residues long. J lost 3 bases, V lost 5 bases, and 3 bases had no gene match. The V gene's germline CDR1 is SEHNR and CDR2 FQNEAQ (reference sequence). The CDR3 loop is CASSPTSGIYEQYF. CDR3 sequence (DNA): TGTGCCAGCAGCCCGACTAGCGGGATCTACGAGCAGTACTTC.

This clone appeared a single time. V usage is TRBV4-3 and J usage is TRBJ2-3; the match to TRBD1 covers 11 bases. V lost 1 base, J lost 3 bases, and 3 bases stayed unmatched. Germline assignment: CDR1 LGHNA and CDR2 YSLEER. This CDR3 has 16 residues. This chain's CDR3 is CASSQGTGGLTDTQYF. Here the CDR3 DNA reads TGCGCCAGCAGCCAAGGGACAGGGGGCTTGACAGATACGCAGTATTTT.

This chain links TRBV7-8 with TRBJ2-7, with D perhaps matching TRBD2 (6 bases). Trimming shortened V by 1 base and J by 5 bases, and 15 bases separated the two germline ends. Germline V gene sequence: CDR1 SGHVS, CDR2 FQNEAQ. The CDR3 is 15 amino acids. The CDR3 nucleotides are TGTGCCAGCAGCTTAGGTAGGGACTCCCCCCACGAGCAGTACTTC. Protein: CASSLGRDSPHEQYF.

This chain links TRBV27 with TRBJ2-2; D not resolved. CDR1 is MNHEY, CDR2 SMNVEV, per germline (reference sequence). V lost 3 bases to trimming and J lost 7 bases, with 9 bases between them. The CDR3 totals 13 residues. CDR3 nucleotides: TGTGCCAGCAGTTTCGTGGGAAGCGGGGAGCTGTTTTTT. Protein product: CASSFVGSGELFF.

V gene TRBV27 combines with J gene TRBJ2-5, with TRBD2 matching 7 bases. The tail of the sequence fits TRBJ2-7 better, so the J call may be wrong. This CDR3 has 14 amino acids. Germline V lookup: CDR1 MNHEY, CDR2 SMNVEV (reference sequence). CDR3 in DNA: TGTGCCAGCAGTTTTTCAGCGGGGAACTACGAGCAGTACTTC. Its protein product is CASSFSAGNYEQYF.

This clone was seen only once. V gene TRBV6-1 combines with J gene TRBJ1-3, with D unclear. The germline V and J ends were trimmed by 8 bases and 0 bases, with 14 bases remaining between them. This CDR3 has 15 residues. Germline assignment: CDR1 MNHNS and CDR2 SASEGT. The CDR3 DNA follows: TGTGCCAGCTATGACGACACAACCTCTGGAAACACCATATATTTT. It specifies CASYDDTTSGNTIYF.

The chain's CDR3 is CASSEQGEQYF. CDR3 DNA sequence: TGTGCCAGCAGCGAGCAGGGCGAGCAGTACTTC. The V gene is TRBV5-6, the J gene TRBJ2-7, with a tentative D call TRBD1 (5 bases). This CDR3 has 11 residues. The ends were cut back, 4 bases at V and 6 bases at J, with 8 bases in the middle. Germline values: CDR1 SGHDT, CDR2 YYEEEE.

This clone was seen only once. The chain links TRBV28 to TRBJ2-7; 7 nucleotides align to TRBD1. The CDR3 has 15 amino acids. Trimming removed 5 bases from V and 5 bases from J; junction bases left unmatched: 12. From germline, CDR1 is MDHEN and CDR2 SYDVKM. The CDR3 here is CASSLEGGRGDEQYF. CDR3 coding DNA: TGTGCCAGCAGTCTGGAAGGGGGCCGGGGTGACGAGCAGTACTTC. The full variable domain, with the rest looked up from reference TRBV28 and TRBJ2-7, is DVKVTQSSRYLVKRTGEKVFLECVQDMDHENMFWYRQDPGLGLRLIYFSYDVKMKEKGDIPEGYSVSREKKERFSLILESASTNQTSMYLCASSLEGGRGDEQYFGPGTRLTVT.

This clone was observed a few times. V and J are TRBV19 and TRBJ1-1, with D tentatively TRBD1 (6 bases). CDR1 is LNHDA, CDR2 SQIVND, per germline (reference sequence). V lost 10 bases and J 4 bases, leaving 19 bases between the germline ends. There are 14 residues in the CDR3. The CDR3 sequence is CATNGAGVGTEAFF. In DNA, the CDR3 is TGTGCCACCAACGGGGCAGGGGTGGGCACTGAAGCTTTCTTT.

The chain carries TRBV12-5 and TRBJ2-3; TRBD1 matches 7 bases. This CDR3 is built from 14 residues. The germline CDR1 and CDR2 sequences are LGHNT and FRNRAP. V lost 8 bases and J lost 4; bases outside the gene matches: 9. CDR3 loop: CASKQGRGPDTQYF. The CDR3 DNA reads TGTGCTAGTAAACAGGGGAGAGGGCCAGATACGCAGTATTTT.

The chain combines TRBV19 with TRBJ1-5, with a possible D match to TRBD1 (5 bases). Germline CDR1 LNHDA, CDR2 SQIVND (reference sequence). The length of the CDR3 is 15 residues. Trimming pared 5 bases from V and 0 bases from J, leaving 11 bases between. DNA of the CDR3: TGTGCCAGTAGTCTTTCAGGGAATAGCAATCAGCCCCAGCATTTT. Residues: CASSLSGNSNQPQHF.

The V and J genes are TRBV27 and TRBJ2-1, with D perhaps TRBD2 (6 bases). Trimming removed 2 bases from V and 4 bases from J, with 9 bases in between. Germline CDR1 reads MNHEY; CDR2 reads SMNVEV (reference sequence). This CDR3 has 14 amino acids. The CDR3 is CASSLGDSYNEQFF. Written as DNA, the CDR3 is TGTGCCAGCAGTTTAGGGGACTCGTACAATGAGCAGTTCTTC.

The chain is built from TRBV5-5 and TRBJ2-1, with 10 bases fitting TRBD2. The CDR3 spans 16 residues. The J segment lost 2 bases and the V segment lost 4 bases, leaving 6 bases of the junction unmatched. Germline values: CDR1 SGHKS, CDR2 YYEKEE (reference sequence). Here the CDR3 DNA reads TGTGCCAGCAGCGTAGCGGGAGGCCCCCCCTACAATGAGCAGTTCTTC. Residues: CASSVAGGPPYNEQFF.

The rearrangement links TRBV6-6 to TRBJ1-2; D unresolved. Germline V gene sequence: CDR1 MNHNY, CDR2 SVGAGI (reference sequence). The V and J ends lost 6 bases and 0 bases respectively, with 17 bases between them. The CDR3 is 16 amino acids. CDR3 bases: TGTGCCAGCAGCGACCTGGGTAGAGCAACTAACTATGGCTACACCTTC. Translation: CASSDLGRATNYGYTF.

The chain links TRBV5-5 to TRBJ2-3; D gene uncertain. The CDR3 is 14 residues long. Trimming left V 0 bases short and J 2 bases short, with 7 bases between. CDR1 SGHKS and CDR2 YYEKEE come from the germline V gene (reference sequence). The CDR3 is CASSLARYTDTQYF. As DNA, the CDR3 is TGTGCCAGCAGCTTGGCCCGCTACACAGATACGCAGTATTTT.

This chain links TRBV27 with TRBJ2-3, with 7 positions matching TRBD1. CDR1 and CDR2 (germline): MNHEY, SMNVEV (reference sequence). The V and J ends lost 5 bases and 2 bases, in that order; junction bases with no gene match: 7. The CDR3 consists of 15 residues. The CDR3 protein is CASSLLQGSTDTQYF. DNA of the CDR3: TGTGCCAGCAGTCTTTTACAGGGGTCCACAGATACGCAGTATTTT.

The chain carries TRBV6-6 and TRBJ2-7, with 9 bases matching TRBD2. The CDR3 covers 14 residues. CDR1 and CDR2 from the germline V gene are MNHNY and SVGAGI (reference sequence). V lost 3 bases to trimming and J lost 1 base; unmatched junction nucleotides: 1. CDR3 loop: CASSYSGGSYEQYF. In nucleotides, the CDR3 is TGTGCCAGCAGTTATAGCGGGGGTTCCTACGAGCAGTACTTC.

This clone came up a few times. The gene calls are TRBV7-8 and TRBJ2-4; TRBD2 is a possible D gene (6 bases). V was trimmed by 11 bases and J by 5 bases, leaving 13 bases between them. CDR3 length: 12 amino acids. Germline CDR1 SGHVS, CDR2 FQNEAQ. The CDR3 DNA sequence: TGTGCCTTGGGGGAGGACCAAAACATTCAGTACTTC. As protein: CALGEDQNIQYF.

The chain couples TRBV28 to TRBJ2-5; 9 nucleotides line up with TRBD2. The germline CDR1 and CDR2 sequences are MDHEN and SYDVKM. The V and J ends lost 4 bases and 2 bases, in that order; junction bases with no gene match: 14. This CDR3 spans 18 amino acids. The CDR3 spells CASSSRFGRGGDQETQYF. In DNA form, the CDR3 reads TGTGCCAGCAGTTCCCGTTTCGGGCGGGGGGGAGATCAAGAGACCCAGTACTTC.

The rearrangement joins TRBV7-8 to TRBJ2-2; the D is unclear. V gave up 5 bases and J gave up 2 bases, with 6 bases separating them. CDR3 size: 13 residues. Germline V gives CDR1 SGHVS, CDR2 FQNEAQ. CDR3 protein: CASSRLNTGELFF. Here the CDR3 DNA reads TGTGCCAGCAGCCGACTCAACACCGGGGAGCTGTTTTTT. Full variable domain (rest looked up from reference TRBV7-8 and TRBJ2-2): GAGVSQSPRYKVAKRGQDVALRCDPISGHVSLFWYQQALGQGPEFLTYFQNEAQLDKSGLPSDRFFAERPEGSVSTLKIQRTQQEDSAVYLCASSRLNTGELFFGEGSRLTVL.

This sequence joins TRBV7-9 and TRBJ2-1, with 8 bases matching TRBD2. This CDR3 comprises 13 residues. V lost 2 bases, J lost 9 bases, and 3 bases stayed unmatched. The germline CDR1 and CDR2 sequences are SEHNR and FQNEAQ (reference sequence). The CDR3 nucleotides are TGTGCCAGCAGCTTAAGCGGGAGTATTGAGCAGTTCTTC. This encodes CASSLSGSIEQFF.